The source of this TCR beta chain is a study of identical twins. Findings and caveats of the study: Cord blood beta clonotypes present at high abundance carried fewer insertions; no such pattern appeared in memory repertoires.

The cDNA had a unique molecular identifier and a template-switch universal primer site. One entry per CDR3 protein, called by TCRdb with MiXCR from the 5' RACE reads. Here the sample spans about 660,000 distinct CDR3 sequences, more than 6.5% being singletons. There were only healthy Caucasians among the donors. This clonotype was picked up a small number of times. No antigen is known for it. CDR1 and CDR2 from the germline V gene are SGHTA and FQGNSA. This CDR3 spans 14 amino acids. This same sample was also taken into another study, of yellow fever vaccine responses in identical twins.

The sequenced sample was PBMCs. This clonotype was obtained from a young woman in good health. This sequence joins TRBV7-2 and TRBJ2-1; D assignment may be TRBD1 or TRBD2 (5 bases each). This CDR3 reads CAISGTESYNEQFF. In DNA form, the CDR3 reads TGTGCTATCTCGGGGACCGAATCCTACAATGAGCAGTTCTTC.